This TCR beta chain was recorded in a study of beta chain features in type 1 diabetes. Expressed TCRB transcripts were sequenced because the isolated RNA had all been reverse transcribed beforehand. Profiling relied on immunoSEQ multiplex PCR, and the TCRdb table lists in-frame clones only, not all of them. The data show about 930,000 clones, about 17% seen once. The CDR3 consists of 15 residues. Germline V CDR1 and CDR2: ENHRY, SYGVKD. V lost 5 bases to trimming and J lost 0 bases; unmatched junction nucleotides: 2. Turning to this clone: This CDR3 is also generated by other DNA sequences in the sample.

This TCR was sampled from a woman in her late teens or twenties in good health. V gene TRBV10-3 combines with J gene TRBJ2-1; 9 nucleotides align to TRBD2. Sequencing used naive CD4+ T cells from blood. The CDR3 bases are TGTGCCATCAGTAGTAGCGGGAGCTCCTACAATGAGCAGTTCTTC. The encoded protein is CAISSSGSSYNEQFF.